The source of this T cell receptor (beta chain) is a study of radiotherapy plus CTLA-4 blockade in lung cancer. Study at large: Objective responses were seen in about a sixth of patients, disease control in 31%.

On this clone itself: What it recognizes is unknown.

Lung cancer patients with chemo-refractory metastatic non-small-cell disease were given focal radiation plus CTLA-4 blockade with ipilimumab. Trimming left V 8 bases short and J 6 bases short, with 22 bases between. Germline V gives CDR1 SQVTM, CDR2 ANQGSEA. This CDR3 has 14 residues. Some clones are missing from TCRdb's copy, which holds only in-frame ones; the method was immunoSEQ multiplex PCR. The sample shows about 44,000 clones, around 77% of them seen only once. General observations from the study: The authors reported that early blood T cell clone dynamics, with interferon-beta, best predicted response.

V is TRBV29-1 and J is TRBJ1-2; TRBD1 is a possible D gene (6 bases). This specimen consisted of peripheral blood, obtained from a patient treated with radiotherapy plus ipilimumab. The sequence derives from a human donor with non-small cell lung cancer whose response to radiotherapy plus ipilimumab could not be evaluated. CDR3 in amino acids: CSIRTGGVTDGYTF. The CDR3 coding sequence is TGCAGCATCCGAACTGGGGGCGTAACGGATGGCTACACCTTC.